This T cell receptor beta chain emerged from a study of shared clonotypes between healthy human individuals. The study, taken as a whole, reports: Depth of sequencing was expected to influence donor clonotype sharing.

This CDR3 is 12 amino acids long. V lost 7 bases, J lost 5 bases, and 11 bases lay in between. Looked up from germline, CDR1 is MDHEN and CDR2 is SYDVKM. The healthy adult donors were HIV-negative and reported no recent acute infections or vaccinations. Every donor was a Caucasian adult from Nashville, Tennessee. This clone was recorded a few times. The antigen is unknown. Sequenced by immunoSEQ multiplex PCR; TCRdb stores in-frame clones only, minus some. The sample records roughly 1,100,000 clones, 60% to 80% being singletons. Source material: memory CD4+ T cells sorted from blood. Subset of the sample: CD45RA-negative fraction. V is TRBV28 and J is TRBJ1-2; D gene unclear. This TCR derives from a man between 18 and 29 years old in good health. CDR3 sequence reads: CASIGNSYGYTF. CDR3 in DNA: TGTGCCAGCATCGGTAACAGTTATGGCTACACCTTC.